This T cell receptor (beta chain) was recovered during a study of cytomegalovirus exposure and HLA in healthy donors. CDR1 and CDR2 from the germline V gene are MNHNS and SASEGT. There are 13 residues in the CDR3. V gave up 4 bases and J gave up 4 bases, with 10 bases separating them. In the PCR, 60 Vbeta and 13 Jbeta primers were used. Assay: immunoSEQ multiplex PCR; the TCRdb copy retains only in-frame clones and omits some. The profile shows about 120,000 clones, roughly 65% of them singletons. J is TRBJ1-1 and V is TRBV6-1; D possibly corresponds to TRBD1 (6 bases). The source of this sequence is a man aged 35 to 55 in good health and CMV-seropositive. The sequenced sample was PBMCs. DNA of the CDR3: TGTGCCAGCAGTGGGGGGGGGCCCACTGAAGCTTTCTTT. Its translation is CASSGGGPTEAFF.